This TCR beta chain was identified during a study of T cell changes during pregnancy in multiple sclerosis. Profiling relied on immunoSEQ multiplex PCR, and the TCRdb table lists in-frame clones only, not all of them. This sample has under 85,000 clones, with approximately 87% found just once. The sequencing here drew on peripheral blood, taken after pregnancy. This receptor was taken from a female donor in good health, enrolled as a control in a pregnancy study.

The CDR3 bases are TGTGCCAGCAGGAAGGACTACGCGAACACCGGGGAGCTGTTTTTT. Protein product: CASRKDYANTGELFF. The gene calls are TRBV6-1 and TRBJ2-2; weak D call: TRBD2 (6 bases). This CDR3 has 15 amino acids. V lost 6 bases to trimming and J lost 0 bases, with 11 bases between them. Germline V gene data show CDR1 as MNHNS and CDR2 as SASEGT.